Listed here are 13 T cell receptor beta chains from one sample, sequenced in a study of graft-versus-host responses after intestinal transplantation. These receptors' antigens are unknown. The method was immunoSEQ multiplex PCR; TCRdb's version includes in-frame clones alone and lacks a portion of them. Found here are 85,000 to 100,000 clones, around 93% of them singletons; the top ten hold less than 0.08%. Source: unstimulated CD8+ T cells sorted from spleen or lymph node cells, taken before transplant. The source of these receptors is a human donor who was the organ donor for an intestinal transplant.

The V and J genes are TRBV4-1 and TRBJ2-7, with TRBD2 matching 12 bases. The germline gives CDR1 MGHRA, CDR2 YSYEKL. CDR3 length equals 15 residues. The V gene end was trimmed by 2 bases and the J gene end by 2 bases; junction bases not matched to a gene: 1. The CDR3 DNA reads TGCGCCAGCAGCCAACTAGCGGGAGGGCCCTACGAGCAGTACTTC. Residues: CASSQLAGGPYEQYF.

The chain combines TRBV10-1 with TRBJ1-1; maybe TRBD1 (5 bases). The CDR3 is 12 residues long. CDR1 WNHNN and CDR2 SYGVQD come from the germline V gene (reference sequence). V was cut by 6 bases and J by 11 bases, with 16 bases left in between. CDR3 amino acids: CASSYDPGWAFF. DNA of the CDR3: TGCGCCAGCAGCTACGATCCAGGGTGGGCTTTCTTT.

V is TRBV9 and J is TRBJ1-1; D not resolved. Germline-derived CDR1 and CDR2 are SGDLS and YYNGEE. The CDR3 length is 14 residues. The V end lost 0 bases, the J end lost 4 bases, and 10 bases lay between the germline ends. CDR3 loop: CASSVGNGFTEAFF. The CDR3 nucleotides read TGTGCCAGCAGCGTAGGTAACGGGTTCACTGAAGCTTTCTTT.

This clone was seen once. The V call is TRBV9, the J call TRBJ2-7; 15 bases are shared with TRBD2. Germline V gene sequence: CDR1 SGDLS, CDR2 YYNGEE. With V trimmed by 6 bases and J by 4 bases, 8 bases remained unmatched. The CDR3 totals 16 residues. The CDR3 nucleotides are TGTGCCAGCACCAGGGGACTAGCGGGGGGCATATACGAGCAGTACTTC. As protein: CASTRGLAGGIYEQYF. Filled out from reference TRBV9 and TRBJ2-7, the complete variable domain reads DSGVTQTPKHLITATGQRVTLRCSPRSGDLSVYWYQQSLDQGLQFLIQYYNGEERAKGNILERFSAQQFPDLHSELNLSSLELGDSALYFCASTRGLAGGIYEQYFGPGTRLTVT.

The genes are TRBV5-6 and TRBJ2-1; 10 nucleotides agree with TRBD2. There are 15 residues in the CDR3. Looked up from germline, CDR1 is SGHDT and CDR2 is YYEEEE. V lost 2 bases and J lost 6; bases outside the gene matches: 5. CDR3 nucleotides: TGTGCCAGCAGCTTCCTAGCGGGAGAAGTCAATGAGCAGTTCTTC. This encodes CASSFLAGEVNEQFF.

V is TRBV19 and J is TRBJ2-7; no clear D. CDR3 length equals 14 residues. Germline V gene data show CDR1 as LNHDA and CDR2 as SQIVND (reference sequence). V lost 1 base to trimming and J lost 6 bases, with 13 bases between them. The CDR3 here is CASSIVPGPGEQYF. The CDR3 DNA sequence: TGTGCCAGTAGTATAGTTCCAGGCCCTGGCGAGCAGTACTTC.

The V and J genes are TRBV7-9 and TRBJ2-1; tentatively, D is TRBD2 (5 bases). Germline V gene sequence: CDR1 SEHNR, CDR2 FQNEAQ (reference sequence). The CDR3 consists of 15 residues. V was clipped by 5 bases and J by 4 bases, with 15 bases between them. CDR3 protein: CASSPAANGYNEQFF. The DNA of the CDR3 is TGTGCCAGCAGCCCAGCGGCCAATGGATACAATGAGCAGTTCTTC.

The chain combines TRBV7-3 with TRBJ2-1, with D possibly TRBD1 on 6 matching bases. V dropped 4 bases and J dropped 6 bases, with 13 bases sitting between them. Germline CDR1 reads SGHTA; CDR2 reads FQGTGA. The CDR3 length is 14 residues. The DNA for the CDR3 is TGTGCCAGCAGCTCCGGGACACCCTCCAATGAGCAGTTCTTC. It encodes CASSSGTPSNEQFF.

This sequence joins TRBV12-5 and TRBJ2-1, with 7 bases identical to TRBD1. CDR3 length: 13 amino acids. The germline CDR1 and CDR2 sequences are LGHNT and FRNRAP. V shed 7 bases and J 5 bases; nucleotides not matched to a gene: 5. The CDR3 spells CASDRGGDNEQFF. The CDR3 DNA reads TGTGCTAGTGACAGAGGGGGCGACAATGAGCAGTTCTTC.

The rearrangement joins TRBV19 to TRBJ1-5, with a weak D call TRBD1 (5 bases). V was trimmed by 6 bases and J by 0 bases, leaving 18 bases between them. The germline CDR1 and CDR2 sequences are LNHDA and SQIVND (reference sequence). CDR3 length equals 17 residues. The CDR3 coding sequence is TGTGCCAGTAGGATCCAGGGTAATATCCATAGCAATCAGCCCCAGCATTTT. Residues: CASRIQGNIHSNQPQHF.

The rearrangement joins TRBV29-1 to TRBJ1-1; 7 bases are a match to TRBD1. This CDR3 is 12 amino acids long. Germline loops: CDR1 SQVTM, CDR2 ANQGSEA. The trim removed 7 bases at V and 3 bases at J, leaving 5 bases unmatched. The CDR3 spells CSGRQGYTEAFF. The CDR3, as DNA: TGCAGCGGCAGACAGGGTTACACTGAAGCTTTCTTT. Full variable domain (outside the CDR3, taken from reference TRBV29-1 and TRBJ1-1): SAVISQKPSRDICQRGTSLTIQCQVDSQVTMMFWYRQQPGQSLTLIATANQGSEATYESGFVIDKFPISRPNLTFSTLTVSNMSPEDSSIYLCSGRQGYTEAFFGQGTRLTVV.

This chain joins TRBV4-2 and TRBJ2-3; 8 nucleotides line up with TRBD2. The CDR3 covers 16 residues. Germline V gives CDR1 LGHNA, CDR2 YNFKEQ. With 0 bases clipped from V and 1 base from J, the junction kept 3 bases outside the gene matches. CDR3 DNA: TGTGCCAGCAGCCAAGAGTACGGGGGGGGCACAGATACGCAGTATTTT. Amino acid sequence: CASSQEYGGGTDTQYF.

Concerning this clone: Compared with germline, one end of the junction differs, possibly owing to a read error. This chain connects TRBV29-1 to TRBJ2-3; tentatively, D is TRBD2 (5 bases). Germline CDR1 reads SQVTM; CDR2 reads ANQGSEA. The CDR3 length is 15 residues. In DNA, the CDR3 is TGCAGCGTTGTTGTGTCAGGAGCTAGCACAGATACGCGGTATTTT. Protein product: CSVVVSGASTDTRYF.